The 22 T cell receptor beta chains presented below share a single source sample, sequenced in a study of early T cells in non-severe SARS-CoV-2 infection. TCRdb reprocessed the 5' RACE reads via MiXCR and lists one record per CDR3 protein. The sample has 100,000 to 130,000 distinct CDR3 sequences, about 12% seen once. Sequencing used whole blood. Receptors were obtained from an adult who was a healthcare worker with PCR-confirmed SARS-CoV-2 infection or an uninfected control (not recorded which).

The chain joins TRBV29-1 to TRBJ2-1; 9 bases agree with TRBD2. Germline CDR1 SQVTM, CDR2 ANQGSEA. The CDR3 sequence is 14 residues long. Germline trimming cut 7 bases from V and 2 bases from J; bases unmatched to any gene: 6. CDR3 protein: CSAGVAGAYNEQFF. The CDR3 DNA reads as TGCAGCGCCGGGGTAGCGGGAGCCTACAATGAGCAGTTCTTC.

This clonotype has only a few counts. The CDR3 DNA follows: TGTGCCAGCTGCAGTAATTCACCCCTCCACTTT. Translation gives CASCSNSPLHF. The chain uses TRBV2 and TRBJ1-6; no definite D call. The CDR3 loop spans 11 amino acids. The germline gives CDR1 SNHLY, CDR2 FYNNEI. V lost 8 bases and J 6 bases, leaving 5 bases between the germline ends.

This clonotype showed up many times. The V and J genes are TRBV3-1 and TRBJ2-3; D may be TRBD2 (7 bases). Germline assignment: CDR1 LGHDT and CDR2 YNNKEL (reference sequence). V lost 5 bases, J lost 2 bases, and 14 bases lay in between. The CDR3 totals 15 residues. CDR3 in DNA: TGTGCCAGCAGCTCGGGGGCGGGGGTCACAGATACGCAGTATTTT. This codes for CASSSGAGVTDTQYF.

The CDR3 DNA is TGTGCCAGCAGTTGGTTAGGGGCTTCTGAAGCTTTCTTT. It codes for CASSWLGASEAFF. V gene TRBV28 combines with J gene TRBJ1-1; maybe TRBD1 (5 bases). The CDR3 totals 13 residues. In germline, CDR1 is MDHEN, CDR2 SYDVKM. V was pared by 4 bases and J by 6 bases, with 12 bases between. Full variable domain (rest looked up from reference TRBV28 and TRBJ1-1): DVKVTQSSRYLVKRTGEKVFLECVQDMDHENMFWYRQDPGLGLRLIYFSYDVKMKEKGDIPEGYSVSREKKERFSLILESASTNQTSMYLCASSWLGASEAFFGQGTRLTVV.

The rearrangement joins TRBV7-8 to TRBJ1-5; D gene unclear. The V gene's germline CDR1 is SGHVS and CDR2 FQNEAQ. The CDR3 totals 14 residues. V was pared by 5 bases and J by 4 bases, with 12 bases between. The CDR3 nucleotides are TGTGCCAGCAGCCCTCCTTACATGAATCAGCCCCAGCATTTT. Protein: CASSPPYMNQPQHF.

This clonotype occurred once. A single base separates this from a much larger clone, so it may be a read error. This is likely a read error, given that the CDR3 carries no conserved phenylalanine or tryptophan at its end. The V and J genes are TRBV7-2 and TRBJ2-3; D gene uncertain. Germline CDR1 SGHTA, CDR2 FQGNSA. Trimming removed 3 bases from V and 3 bases from J, with 4 bases in between. CDR3 length: 12 residues. CDR3 nucleotide sequence: TGTGCCAGCAGCTTTATAACAGATACGCAGTATCTT. Translation: CASSFITDTQYL.

This clonotype has a handful of counts. This chain links TRBV7-2 with TRBJ1-1; unclear D gene. This CDR3 region has 13 residues. V lost 3 bases, J lost 0 bases, and 5 bases lay in between. Per the germline V gene, CDR1 is SGHTA and CDR2 is FQGNSA. Here the CDR3 reads CASSLVLNTEAFF. The DNA for the CDR3 is TGTGCCAGCAGCTTGGTCTTGAACACTGAAGCTTTCTTT.

V and J are TRBV27 and TRBJ2-2, with 12 bases lining up with TRBD1. The germline gives CDR1 MNHEY, CDR2 SMNVEV (reference sequence). The CDR3 has 15 amino acids. Trimming at V came to 6 bases and at J to 5 bases, leaving 4 bases not matched to a gene. The CDR3 spells CASSRDRGRTGELFF. The CDR3 DNA reads as TGTGCCAGCAGCAGGGACAGGGGGCGGACCGGGGAGCTGTTTTTT.

This clonotype was detected ten times or more. The genes are TRBV7-9 and TRBJ2-3; unclear D gene. CDR1 SEHNR and CDR2 FQNEAQ come from the germline V gene (reference sequence). V lost 8 bases to trimming and J lost 2 bases, with 8 bases between them. The CDR3 runs to 12 residues. CDR3 residues: CASRHLTDTQYF. The CDR3 DNA reads TGTGCCAGCCGCCACCTCACAGATACGCAGTATTTT.

This clonotype has only a few counts. V usage is TRBV24-1 and J usage is TRBJ2-1; D remains ambiguous. Trimming left V 4 bases short and J 0 bases short, with 12 bases between. CDR1 and CDR2 (germline): KGHDR, SFDVKD. The CDR3 runs 16 residues. This chain's CDR3 is CATSDKTPSSYNEQFF. CDR3 sequence (DNA): TGTGCCACCAGTGACAAGACTCCAAGCTCCTACAATGAGCAGTTCTTC.

A few counts support this clonotype. The J gene is TRBJ2-2, the V gene TRBV7-6; no reliable D call. Between the trimmed V and J ends, which lost 5 bases and 3 bases, there was a span of 10 bases. Germline V gene sequence: CDR1 SGHVS, CDR2 FNYEAQ. This CDR3 is built from 14 residues. CDR3 protein: CASSPHGDTGELFF. The CDR3 DNA is TGTGCCAGCAGCCCGCATGGGGACACCGGGGAGCTGTTTTTT.

This clonotype appeared many times. The V and J genes are TRBV2 and TRBJ2-3; TRBD2 agrees at 9 bases. The CDR3 runs to 16 residues. The germline gives CDR1 SNHLY, CDR2 FYNNEI. Germline trimming cut 4 bases from V and 4 bases from J; bases unmatched to any gene: 9. CDR3 sequence reads: CASSANSGSRADTQYF. CDR3 DNA: TGTGCCAGCAGTGCAAATAGCGGGAGTCGGGCAGATACGCAGTATTTT.

This clonotype has ten or more counts. The rearrangement links TRBV10-3 to TRBJ1-4; no reliable D call. V gave up 3 bases and J gave up 8 bases, with 10 bases separating them. Germline V gene sequence: CDR1 ENHRY, CDR2 SYGVKD. The CDR3 loop spans 13 amino acids. The CDR3 spells CAISDSTGEKLFF. For the CDR3, the DNA is TGTGCCATCAGTGATTCAACGGGAGAAAAACTGTTTTTT.

In its sample, this clonotype was seen many times. V usage is TRBV6-5 and J usage is TRBJ1-1; D might be TRBD1 (6 bases). Per germline, CDR1 MNHEY and CDR2 SVGAGI. The CDR3 is made up of 13 amino acids. V was trimmed by 3 bases and J by 3 bases, leaving 8 bases between them. DNA of the CDR3: TGTGCCAGCAGTTATCAGGGGCACACTGAAGCTTTCTTT. Translation: CASSYQGHTEAFF.

This clonotype was counted only a few times. CDR3 DNA: TGTGCCAGCAGCCGGGAGATAGCCCCCCTCACCGGGGAGCTGTTTTTT. Translation: CASSREIAPLTGELFF. The chain carries TRBV12-3 or TRBV12-4 and TRBJ2-2; a possible D gene is TRBD2 (6 bases). CDR3 length equals 16 residues. Trimming shortened V by 6 bases and J by 4 bases, and 18 bases separated the two germline ends.

CDR3 amino acids: CASSSAGTDTYEQYF. CDR3 nucleotide sequence: TGTGCCAGCAGTTCAGCCGGGACAGACACCTACGAGCAGTACTTC. This chain links TRBV28 with TRBJ2-7; 7 nucleotides align to TRBD1. The length of the CDR3 is 15 residues. V lost 4 bases to trimming and J lost 2 bases; unmatched junction nucleotides: 8. The germline CDR1 and CDR2 sequences are MDHEN and SYDVKM.

This clonotype showed up many times. The gene calls are TRBV29-1 and TRBJ2-1; D unclear. V was pared by 3 bases and J by 6 bases, with 12 bases between. Germline CDR1 SQVTM, CDR2 ANQGSEA. This CDR3 has 13 residues. The CDR3 loop is CSVDLRTVNEQFF. The CDR3 nucleotides read TGCAGCGTTGACCTAAGAACGGTCAATGAGCAGTTCTTC.

The chain employs TRBV7-2 and TRBJ2-3, with a weak D call TRBD2 (5 bases). CDR3 length: 18 amino acids. Trimming stripped 6 bases from V and 0 bases from J, with 22 bases between. In germline, CDR1 is SGHTA, CDR2 FQGNSA. The CDR3 loop reads CASRHRRVAWSSTDTQYF. Written as DNA, the CDR3 is TGTGCCAGCAGACACCGGCGGGTAGCGTGGTCTAGCACAGATACGCAGTATTTT.

This chain connects TRBV18 to TRBJ2-3, with D maybe TRBD1 (6 bases). Deletions cut 2 bases from V and 1 base from J, with 10 bases between. The CDR3 runs to 15 residues. Germline V CDR1 and CDR2: KGHSH, LQKENI. The CDR3 region is CASSPNRVGTDTQYF. For the CDR3, the DNA is TGTGCCAGCTCACCAAACAGGGTAGGCACAGATACGCAGTATTTT.

This clonotype occurred a few times. V and J are TRBV29-1 and TRBJ1-1; 7 bases map to TRBD1. Germline-derived CDR1 and CDR2 are SQVTM and ANQGSEA. The CDR3 has 17 amino acids. Unmatched junction bases numbered 22, after V lost 8 bases and J lost 4 bases. The CDR3 sequence: CSTPAPPYRGPSTEAFF. The CDR3 DNA follows: TGCAGCACTCCAGCACCGCCGTACAGGGGCCCGAGCACTGAAGCTTTCTTT. Full variable domain (missing parts from reference TRBV29-1 and TRBJ1-1): SAVISQKPSRDICQRGTSLTIQCQVDSQVTMMFWYRQQPGQSLTLIATANQGSEATYESGFVIDKFPISRPNLTFSTLTVSNMSPEDSSIYLCSTPAPPYRGPSTEAFFGQGTRLTVV.

V is TRBV2 and J is TRBJ1-2; D is undetermined. Germline-derived CDR1 and CDR2 are SNHLY and FYNNEI. CDR3 length: 12 residues. V dropped 5 bases and J dropped 3 bases, with 7 bases sitting between them. The DNA for the CDR3 is TGTGCCAGCAGTAGTTTCGACTATGGCTACACCTTC. It encodes CASSSFDYGYTF.

The table lists this clonotype with a few counts. This rearrangement joins TRBV2 to TRBJ2-4; D is perhaps TRBD1 (5 bases). CDR1 SNHLY and CDR2 FYNNEI come from the germline V gene. The CDR3 is made up of 15 amino acids. Trimming pared 6 bases from V and 0 bases from J, leaving 12 bases between. The DNA of the CDR3 is TGTGCCAGCAGGGACGACAGACTAGCCAAAAACATTCAGTACTTC. The encoded protein is CASRDDRLAKNIQYF.